This TCR beta chain stems from a study of blood T cell repertoires in COVID-19. Germline V CDR1 and CDR2: LGHNA, YNFKEQ. Trimming removed 0 bases from V and 10 bases from J; junction bases left unmatched: 7. CDR3 length equals 16 residues. Study processing details: Estimated nucleated cell counts came from reference gene primer amplification. Assay: immunoSEQ multiplex PCR; the TCRdb copy retains only in-frame clones and omits some. The DNA gave D and trimming, while V, J and clone size come from that table. The sample consists of over 45,000 clones, about four fifths of them appearing once. The specimen was peripheral blood. The clonotype originates from a human donor in a cohort sampled during active or convalescent COVID-19. The V gene is TRBV4-2, the J gene TRBJ2-1; TRBD2 agrees at 12 bases. Written as DNA, the CDR3 is TGTGCCAGCAGCCAAGATCTAGCGGGGGGGCCTATCGAGCAGTTCTTC. It specifies CASSQDLAGGPIEQFF.